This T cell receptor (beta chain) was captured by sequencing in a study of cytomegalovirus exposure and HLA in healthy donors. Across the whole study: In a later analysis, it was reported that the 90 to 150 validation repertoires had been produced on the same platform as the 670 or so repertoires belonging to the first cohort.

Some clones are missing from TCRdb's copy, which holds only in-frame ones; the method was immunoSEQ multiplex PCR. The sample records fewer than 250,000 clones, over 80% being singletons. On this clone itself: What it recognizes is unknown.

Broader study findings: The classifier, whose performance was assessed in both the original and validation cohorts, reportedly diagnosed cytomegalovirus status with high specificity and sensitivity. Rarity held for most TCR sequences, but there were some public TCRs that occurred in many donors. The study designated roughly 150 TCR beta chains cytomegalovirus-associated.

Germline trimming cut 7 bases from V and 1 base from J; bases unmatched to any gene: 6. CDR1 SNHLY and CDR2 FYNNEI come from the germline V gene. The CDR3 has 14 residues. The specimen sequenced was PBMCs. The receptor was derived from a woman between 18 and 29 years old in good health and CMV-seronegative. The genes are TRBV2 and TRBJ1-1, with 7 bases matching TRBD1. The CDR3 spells CASILGTENTEAFF. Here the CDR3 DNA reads TGTGCCAGCATCCTGGGGACAGAGAACACTGAAGCTTTCTTT. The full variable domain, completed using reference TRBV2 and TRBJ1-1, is EPEVTQTPSHQVTQMGQEVILRCVPISNHLYFYWYRQILGQKVEFLVSFYNNEISEKSEIFDDQFSVERPDGSNFTLKIRSTKLEDSAMYFCASILGTENTEAFFGQGTRLTVV.